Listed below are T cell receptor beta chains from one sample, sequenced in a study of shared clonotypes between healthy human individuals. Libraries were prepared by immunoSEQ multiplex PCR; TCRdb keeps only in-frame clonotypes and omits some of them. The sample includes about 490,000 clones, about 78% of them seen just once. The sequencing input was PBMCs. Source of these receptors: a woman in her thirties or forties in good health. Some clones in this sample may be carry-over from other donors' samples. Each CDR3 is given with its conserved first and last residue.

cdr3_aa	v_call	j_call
CASSAGAHTIYF	TRBV19	TRBJ1-3
CASSFGGGQPQHF	TRBV28	TRBJ1-5
CSVGLGGNTEAFF	TRBV29-1	TRBJ1-1
CASMENYGYTF	TRBV6-6	TRBJ1-2
CASSLTYPRQTGWTEAFF	TRBV7-3	TRBJ1-1
CASGRIYNEQFF	TRBV28	TRBJ2-1
CASNLSRGTPYGYTF	TRBV6-1	TRBJ1-2
CASSLAPLVSYNEQFF	TRBV7-7	TRBJ2-1
CAIRKDSGGYTF	TRBV10-3	TRBJ1-2
CASRRDRGSSYEQYF	TRBV6-1	TRBJ2-7
CASQQGRGTEAFF	TRBV27	TRBJ1-1
CSASSQETQYF	TRBV20-1	TRBJ2-5
CATSRDAGKYEQYF	TRBV15	TRBJ2-7
CASSKTSGVHHEQYF	TRBV28	TRBJ2-7
CASSVAPQGPNSETQYF	TRBV9	TRBJ2-5
CASSPQQGRGYTF	TRBV18	TRBJ1-2
CASSLDSGSRELFF	TRBV11-2	TRBJ2-2
CASRPPQNTGELFF	TRBV6-5	TRBJ2-2
CASSSDRAGSNQPQHF	TRBV28	TRBJ1-5
CASSIDPQGVSGANVLTF	TRBV19	TRBJ2-6
CSVGGHPNTEAFF	TRBV29-1	TRBJ1-1
CASSSQPLGTEALF	TRBV5-5	TRBJ1-1
CAWRPWREGREQYF	TRBV30	.
CASSSSGWGIYSNQPQHF	TRBV28	TRBJ1-5
CAMLSGSNTGELFF	TRBV10-3	TRBJ2-2
CASSLAVRTGGLGSYEQYF	TRBV13	.
CASSKTSANTGELFF	TRBV7-2	TRBJ2-2
CASSLDLGSTEAFF	TRBV7-2	TRBJ1-1
CASSPSGVNEQFF	TRBV18	TRBJ2-1
CAWRSLAASYNEQFF	TRBV30	TRBJ2-1
CASRPGTSGTYEQFF	TRBV27	TRBJ2-1
CASSLEDFDEQYF	TRBV5-4	TRBJ2-7
CASSLLGTANTGELFF	TRBV5-1	TRBJ2-2
CASSFRKEGRGFNQPQHF	TRBV28	TRBJ1-5